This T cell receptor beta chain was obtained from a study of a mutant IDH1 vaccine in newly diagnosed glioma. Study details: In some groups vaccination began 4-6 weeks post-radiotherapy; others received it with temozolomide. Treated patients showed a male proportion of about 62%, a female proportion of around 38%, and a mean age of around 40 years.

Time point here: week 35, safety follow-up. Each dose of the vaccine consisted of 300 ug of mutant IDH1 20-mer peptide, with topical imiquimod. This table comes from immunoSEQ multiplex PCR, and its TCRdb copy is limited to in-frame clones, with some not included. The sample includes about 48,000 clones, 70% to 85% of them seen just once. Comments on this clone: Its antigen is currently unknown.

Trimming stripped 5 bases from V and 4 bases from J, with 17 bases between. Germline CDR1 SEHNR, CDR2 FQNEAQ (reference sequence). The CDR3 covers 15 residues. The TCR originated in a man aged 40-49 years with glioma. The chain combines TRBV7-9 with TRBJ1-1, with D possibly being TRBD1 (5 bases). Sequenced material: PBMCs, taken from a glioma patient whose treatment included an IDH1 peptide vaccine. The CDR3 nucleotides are TGTGCCAGCAGCCTTGACGTGGGGGAAGCCACTGAAGCTTTCTTT. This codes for CASSLDVGEATEAFF.